These 24 T cell receptor beta chains came from one sample sequenced in a study of T cells in localized non-small cell lung cancer. Using immunoSEQ multiplex PCR, the repertoire was profiled, and TCRdb retains in-frame clones only, with some absent. The data show 20,000 to 30,000 clones, around 93% seen once. This specimen consisted of peripheral blood, obtained before any cancer treatment. Receptor source: a female donor of 60 years or more with stage II squamous cell lung carcinoma.

This clone was counted once. The chain uses TRBV5-1 and TRBJ1-1; D is uncertain. The V gene's germline CDR1 is SGHRS and CDR2 YFSETQ. This CDR3 has 15 amino acids. V dropped 1 base and J dropped 0 bases, with 10 bases sitting between them. DNA of the CDR3: TGCGCCAGCAGCTTGTTAGCAGCAATGAACACTGAAGCTTTCTTT. This sequence encodes CASSLLAAMNTEAFF.

The chain has TRBV10-3 and TRBJ2-2; D is possibly TRBD2 (6 bases). Germline assignment: CDR1 ENHRY and CDR2 SYGVKD. Trimming left V 5 bases short and J 0 bases short, with 16 bases between. The CDR3 is 17 residues long. CDR3: CAISPSPGSANTGELFF. The CDR3 region has the DNA TGTGCCATCAGTCCAAGCCCCGGGAGCGCGAACACCGGGGAGCTGTTTTTT.

A single count supports this clone. This chain joins TRBV7-2 and TRBJ2-7; D is ambiguous. The germline V gene encodes CDR1 SGHTA and CDR2 FQGNSA. CDR3 length: 13 residues. The V end was cut by 3 bases, the J end by 3 bases, with 9 bases between. CDR3 sequence: CASSFSTFYEQYF. CDR3 DNA: TGTGCCAGCAGCTTTAGTACATTCTACGAGCAGTACTTC.

V gene TRBV7-2 combines with J gene TRBJ2-3, with D tentatively TRBD2 (6 bases). Germline CDR1 reads SGHTA; CDR2 reads FQGNSA. This CDR3 is built from 12 residues. Trimming cost V 8 bases and J 4 bases, with 10 bases left between them. The CDR3, as DNA: TGTGCCAGCGGACCTAGCGCAGATACGCAGTATTTT. As protein: CASGPSADTQYF.

This clone was seen a single time. This sequence joins TRBV30 and TRBJ1-2; 7 bases match TRBD1. Germline V CDR1 and CDR2: GTSNPN, SVGIG (reference sequence). With 3 bases clipped from V and 8 bases from J, the junction kept 15 bases outside the gene matches. The length of the CDR3 is 15 residues. DNA of the CDR3: TGTGCCTGGAGGGATAAACGCAGGGGGTTTAGGGGCTACACCTTC. The encoded protein is CAWRDKRRGFRGYTF.

The chain is built from TRBV4-3 and TRBJ2-3, with TRBD2 identical over 9 bases. The germline CDR1 and CDR2 sequences are LGHNA and YSLEER. The length of the CDR3 is 16 residues. J gave up 4 bases and V 7 bases, and 12 bases lay outside the gene matches. DNA of the CDR3: TGCGCCAGCAAACAAGGGGTAGCGGGGGTTTCAGATACGCAGTATTTT. This codes for CASKQGVAGVSDTQYF.

The rearrangement links TRBV11-2 to TRBJ1-1; no reliable D call. This CDR3 comprises 15 residues. Germline V gene data show CDR1 as SGHAT and CDR2 as FQNNGV. Trimming cost V 5 bases and J 0 bases, with 13 bases left between them. The CDR3 protein is CASSARFTMNTEAFF. CDR3 bases: TGTGCCAGCAGCGCCAGATTTACCATGAACACTGAAGCTTTCTTT. Based on the CDR3 plus reference TRBV11-2 and TRBJ1-1, the full variable domain is EAGVAQSPRYKIIEKRQSVAFWCNPISGHATLYWYQQILGQGPKLLIQFQNNGVVDDSQLPKDRFSAERLKGVDSTLKIQPAKLEDSAVYLCASSARFTMNTEAFFGQGTRLTVV.

The rearrangement links TRBV5-4 to TRBJ2-5; maybe TRBD1 (5 bases). The germline gives CDR1 SGHNT, CDR2 YYREEE (reference sequence). V shed 0 bases and J shed 4 bases, with 13 bases lying between them. CDR3 length: 15 amino acids. CDR3 sequence: CASSLAGRGGETQYF. The CDR3, as DNA: TGTGCCAGCAGCTTGGCCGGAAGGGGCGGAGAGACCCAGTACTTC.

J is TRBJ1-6 and V is TRBV7-2; the D gene is possibly TRBD1 (5 bases). This CDR3 is built from 18 residues. Between the trimmed V and J ends, which lost 6 bases and 6 bases, there was a span of 24 bases. From germline, CDR1 is SGHTA and CDR2 FQGNSA. CDR3 residues: CASSLPRRAILVNSPLHF. The CDR3, as DNA: TGTGCCAGCAGTCTCCCCCGCAGGGCCATCTTAGTTAATTCACCCCTCCACTTT.

As regards this clone: The sample holds other DNA sequences that translate to the same CDR3. The chain employs TRBV5-1 and TRBJ2-3, with D perhaps TRBD2 (6 bases). The CDR3 contains 15 residues. Germline assignment: CDR1 SGHRS and CDR2 YFSETQ. V gave up 0 bases and J gave up 1 base, with 9 bases separating them. The CDR3 reads CASSLGLAGTDTQYF. CDR3 nucleotides: TGCGCCAGCAGCTTGGGATTAGCGGGCACAGATACGCAGTATTTT.

The chain joins TRBV7-2 to TRBJ1-1; D gene ambiguous. Trimming left V 5 bases short and J 2 bases short, with 15 bases between. This CDR3 has 15 residues. The V gene's germline CDR1 is SGHTA and CDR2 FQGNSA. For the CDR3, the DNA is TGTGCCAGCAGCCGACGTCCCCCTCCCAACACTGAAGCTTTCTTT. Its translation is CASSRRPPPNTEAFF. Based on the CDR3 plus reference TRBV7-2 and TRBJ1-1, the full variable domain is GAGVSQSPSNKVTEKGKDVELRCDPISGHTALYWYRQSLGQGLEFLIYFQGNSAPDKSGLPSDRFSAERTGGSVSTLTIQRTQQEDSAVYLCASSRRPPPNTEAFFGQGTRLTVV.

The chain has TRBV19 and TRBJ1-2, with 8 bases matching TRBD1. The CDR3 runs 12 residues. Trimming cost V 5 bases and J 6 bases; bases outside gene matches: 2. Germline loops: CDR1 LNHDA, CDR2 SQIVND (reference sequence). CDR3 loop: CASSRTGNGYTF. The CDR3, as DNA: TGTGCCAGTAGTCGGACAGGGAATGGCTACACCTTC.

The J gene is TRBJ1-5, the V gene TRBV5-4, with no clear D. In germline, CDR1 is SGHNT, CDR2 YYREEE (reference sequence). The CDR3 has 14 residues. Trimming took 0 bases from V and 0 from J, leaving 4 bases between them. CDR3: CASSLEGSNQPQHF. CDR3 DNA: TGTGCCAGCAGCTTGGAAGGTAGCAATCAGCCCCAGCATTTT.

This clone is a singleton in its sample. V usage is TRBV7-9 and J usage is TRBJ1-2; D is uncertain. In germline, CDR1 is SEHNR, CDR2 FQNEAQ (reference sequence). The V gene lost 2 bases and the J gene lost 7 bases, with 14 bases spanning the gap. The CDR3 contains 14 residues. The CDR3 region has the DNA TGTGCCAGCAGCTTACAGGCAGGAGTCGCTGGCTACACCTTC. This gives the protein CASSLQAGVAGYTF.

The genes are TRBV30 and TRBJ2-7, with a tentative D call TRBD1 (5 bases). Germline V gene lookup returns CDR1 GTSNPN and CDR2 SVGIG (reference sequence). The CDR3 is 13 amino acids. The V and J ends lost 4 bases and 2 bases respectively, with 12 bases between them. The CDR3 sequence is CAWTNTRAYEQYF. Here the CDR3 DNA reads TGTGCCTGGACCAATACCAGGGCCTACGAGCAGTACTTC.

The V call is TRBV10-1, the J call TRBJ2-3, with TRBD2 identical over 13 bases. Trimming removed 4 bases from V and 3 bases from J; junction bases left unmatched: 7. CDR1 is WNHNN, CDR2 SYGVQD, per germline (reference sequence). This CDR3 is built from 17 residues. The CDR3 region is CASSGTSGRTGTDTQYF. CDR3 nucleotides: TGCGCCAGCAGTGGGACTAGCGGGAGAACGGGGACAGATACGCAGTATTTT.

Here the CDR3 DNA reads TGTGCCAGCAGTTTGGTCGGAGGGGGAAACACCATATATTTT. Translating it yields CASSLVGGGNTIYF. The chain recombines TRBV28 with TRBJ1-3; no clear D. Germline V CDR1 and CDR2: MDHEN, SYDVKM. The CDR3 contains 14 residues. The V end lost 3 bases, the J end lost 4 bases, and 10 bases lay between the germline ends.

The chain employs TRBV27 and TRBJ2-3; D uncertain. V shed 3 bases and J shed 4 bases, with 5 bases lying between them. The CDR3 contains 12 residues. Germline V CDR1 and CDR2: MNHEY, SMNVEV (reference sequence). The CDR3 protein is CASSFGADTQYF. The CDR3 DNA reads as TGTGCCAGCAGTTTCGGTGCAGATACGCAGTATTTT.

The chain uses TRBV7-3 and TRBJ2-7; D is possibly TRBD1 or TRBD2 (5 bases each). V lost 4 bases to trimming and J lost 2 bases, with 15 bases between them. The CDR3 loop spans 15 amino acids. Germline CDR1 reads SGHTA; CDR2 reads FQGTGA. CDR3 nucleotides: TGTGCCAGCAGCTCCACTGTGGGGGATGCCTACGAGCAGTACTTC. This sequence encodes CASSSTVGDAYEQYF. The whole variable domain, filled in from reference TRBV7-3 and TRBJ2-7, reads GAGVSQTPSNKVTEKGKYVELRCDPISGHTALYWYRQSLGQGPEFLIYFQGTGAADDSGLPNDRFFAVRPEGSVSTLKIQRTERGDSAVYLCASSSTVGDAYEQYFGPGTRLTVT.

The rearrangement links TRBV10-3 to TRBJ2-3, with 10 positions matching TRBD2. The germline V gene has CDR1 ENHRY and CDR2 SYGVKD. Trimming removed 0 bases from V and 6 bases from J; junction bases left unmatched: 6. This CDR3 region has 16 residues. The CDR3 nucleotides read TGTGCCATCAGTGAGTCGAAGCGGGGGGGCATGGATACGCAGTATTTT. The encoded protein is CAISESKRGGMDTQYF.

The chain recombines TRBV4-3 with TRBJ2-7; 8 bases are a match to TRBD2. Per the germline V gene, CDR1 is LGHNA and CDR2 is YSLEER. V gave up 0 bases and J gave up 11 bases; unmatched junction bases: 6. This CDR3 is 13 amino acids long. The CDR3 sequence is CASSQDRGGGEYF. The DNA for the CDR3 is TGCGCCAGCAGCCAAGATCGGGGGGGCGGGGAGTACTTC.

This clone was seen only once. The rearrangement joins TRBV27 to TRBJ2-5, with 7 bases fitting TRBD2. With 6 bases clipped from V and 5 bases from J, the junction kept 3 bases outside the gene matches. The V gene's germline CDR1 is MNHEY and CDR2 SMNVEV (reference sequence). This CDR3 has 12 amino acids. The CDR3 is CASRAGRETQYF. CDR3 nucleotide sequence: TGTGCCAGCAGAGCGGGGAGGGAGACCCAGTACTTC.

The rearrangement joins TRBV4-1 to TRBJ2-5; D possibly corresponds to TRBD1 (6 bases). Germline CDR1 MGHRA, CDR2 YSYEKL. The CDR3 contains 14 residues. Between the trimmed V and J ends, which lost 6 bases and 0 bases, there was a span of 11 bases. The CDR3, as DNA: TGCGCCAGCAGACAAACAGGGTACCAAGAGACCCAGTACTTC. It encodes CASRQTGYQETQYF.

This chain uses TRBV7-2 with TRBJ1-3, with 9 nucleotides matching TRBD1. The CDR3 is made up of 16 amino acids. J lost 0 bases, V lost 6 bases, and 6 bases had no gene match. Germline V lookup: CDR1 SGHTA, CDR2 FQGNSA. DNA of the CDR3: TGTGCCAGCAGTCCCGTGACAGGGGGCTCTGGAAACACCATATATTTT. Amino acid sequence: CASSPVTGGSGNTIYF.